This TCR beta chain was found in a study of cytomegalovirus exposure and HLA in healthy donors. To note about this clone: No antigen is known for it.

The V and J ends lost 5 bases and 1 base, in that order; junction bases with no gene match: 4. Germline V gene data show CDR1 as SGHTA and CDR2 as FQGTGA. The CDR3 has 16 amino acids. The primer mix had 60 Vbeta and 13 Jbeta primers. Libraries were prepared by immunoSEQ multiplex PCR; TCRdb keeps only in-frame clonotypes and omits some of them. The sample lists 70,000 to 95,000 clones, roughly 80% seen once, with 1.5% to 2% in the top ten. Overall study findings and caveats: The investigators catalogued some 150 TCR beta chains as cytomegalovirus-associated. A cluster of highly shared sequence variants was likely a sequencing artifact.

Sequencing was done on a sample of PBMCs. The receptor was derived from a woman under 40 in good health and CMV-seronegative. The chain couples TRBV7-3 to TRBJ2-2; 10 bases agree with TRBD2. The CDR3 protein is CASSTRTSGNTGELFF. CDR3 nucleotide sequence: TGTGCCAGCAGCACGAGGACTAGCGGGAACACCGGGGAGCTGTTTTTT.